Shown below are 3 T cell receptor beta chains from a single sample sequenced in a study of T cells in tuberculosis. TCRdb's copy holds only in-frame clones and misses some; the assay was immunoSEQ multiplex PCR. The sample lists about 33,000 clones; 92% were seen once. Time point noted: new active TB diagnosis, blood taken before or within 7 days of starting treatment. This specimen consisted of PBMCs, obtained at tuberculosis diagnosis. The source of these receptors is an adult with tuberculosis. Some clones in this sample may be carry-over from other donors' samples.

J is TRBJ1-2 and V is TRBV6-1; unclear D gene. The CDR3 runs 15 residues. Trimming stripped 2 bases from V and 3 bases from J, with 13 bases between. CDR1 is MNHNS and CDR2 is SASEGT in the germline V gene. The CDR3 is CASSEQVGSHYGYTF. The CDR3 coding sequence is TGTGCCAGCAGTGAACAAGTGGGCTCTCACTATGGCTACACCTTC.

The CDR3 here is CASSLRVTNEKLFF. The CDR3 DNA reads TGTGCCAGCAGCTTACGGGTGACTAATGAAAAACTGTTTTTT. The chain carries TRBV13 and TRBJ1-4; D uncertain. Per the germline V gene, CDR1 is PRHDT and CDR2 is FYEKMQ (reference sequence). Deletions cut 2 bases from V and 2 bases from J, with 6 bases between. The CDR3 contains 14 residues.

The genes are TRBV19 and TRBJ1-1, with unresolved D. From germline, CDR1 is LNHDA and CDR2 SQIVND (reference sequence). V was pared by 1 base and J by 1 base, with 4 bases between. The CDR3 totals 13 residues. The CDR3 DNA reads TGTGCCAGTAGTATAGCCAAGAACACTGAAGCTTTCTTT. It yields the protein CASSIAKNTEAFF. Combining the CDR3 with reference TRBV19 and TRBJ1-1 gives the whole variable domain DGGITQSPKYLFRKEGQNVTLSCEQNLNHDAMYWYRQDPGQGLRLIYYSQIVNDFQKGDIAEGYSVSREKKESFPLTVTSAQKNPTAFYLCASSIAKNTEAFFGQGTRLTVV.